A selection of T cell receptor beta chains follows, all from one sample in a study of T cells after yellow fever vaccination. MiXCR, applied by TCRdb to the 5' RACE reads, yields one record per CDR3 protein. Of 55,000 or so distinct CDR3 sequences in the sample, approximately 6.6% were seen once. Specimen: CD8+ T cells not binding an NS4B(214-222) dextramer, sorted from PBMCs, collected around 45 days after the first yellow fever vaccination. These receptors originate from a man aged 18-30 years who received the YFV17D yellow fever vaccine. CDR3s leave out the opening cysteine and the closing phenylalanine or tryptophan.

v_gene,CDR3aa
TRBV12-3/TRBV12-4,ASSFGQARV
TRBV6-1,ASSDSDYEQY
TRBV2,ASSSSGKYEQY
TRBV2,ASSPGRRDQY
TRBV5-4,ASSSYRGYNEQF
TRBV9,ASSVGGKTGYT
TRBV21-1,ASSPRTADVPNYGYT
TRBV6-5,ASSPGSSYEQY
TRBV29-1,SVEVSWRAPEAF
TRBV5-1,ASSYDPGLQETQY
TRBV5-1,ASSLAVNSYEQY
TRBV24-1,ATSDSDRYTDTQC
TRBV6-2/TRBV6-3,ASSYSGSGQTEAF
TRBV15,ATSISLAGGPGELF
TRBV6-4,ASSDSTSGGDEQF
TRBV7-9,ASSLIAGGQETQY
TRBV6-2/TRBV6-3,ASSRSDGPGNEQF
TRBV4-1,ASSQAGDRGTNTEAF
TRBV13,ASSFTPIAKNIQY
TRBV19,ASSMEGGFAFYGYT
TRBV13,ASSPRVPKTYEQY
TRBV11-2,ASILELRGGETQY
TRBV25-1,ASTQSPTDDTYNEQF
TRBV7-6,ASSLRGGTPSEKLF
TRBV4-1,ASSHIRGGSQNGYT
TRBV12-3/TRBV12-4,ASSFNSLRGYT
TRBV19,ASSSRGGHDEQF
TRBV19,ASTDTPYGYT
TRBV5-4,ASSWWLNYGYT
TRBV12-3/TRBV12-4,ASSLVVGGRSYGYT
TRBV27,ASSFGGFGTDTQY
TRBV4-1,ASSQDMKTQY
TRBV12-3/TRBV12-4,ASSDGTSPSSYEQY
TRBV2,ASWTGIGGELF
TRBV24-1,ATSGGTPRGLHEQY
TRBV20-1,SAPTGGGYGYT
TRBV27,ASSLLSPGGNQPQH
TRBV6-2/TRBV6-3,ASSPQLDTGPQDTQY
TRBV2,ASTVGYEQY
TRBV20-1,SATGTGISGANVLT
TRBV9,ASSVDSYEQY
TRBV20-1,SARERGSYNSPLH
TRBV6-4,ASSDSGASYNEQF
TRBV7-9,ASSSGSNEQF
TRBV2,ASSEAEWKGSPLH
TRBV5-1,ASSSSTGAGYGYT
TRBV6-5,ASSWGSTAKNIQY
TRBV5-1,ASSFLQAGTQWGTQY
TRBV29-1,SVQLEPYEQY
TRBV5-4,ASSLGTGDYNEQF
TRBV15,ATSRAPGRNEQF
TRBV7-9,ASSLIASPHGYT
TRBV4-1,ASSQRDRAHEQY
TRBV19,ASSGPGQAPRQPQH
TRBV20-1,SAGRLRPYGYT
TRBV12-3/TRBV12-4,ASTLRGFGQPQH
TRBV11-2,ASSWTGAGELF
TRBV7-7,ASSLNKDRTNEKLF
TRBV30,AWGRCTEAF